A selection of T cell receptor beta chains follows, all from one sample in a study of blood T cell repertoires in COVID-19. Libraries were prepared by immunoSEQ multiplex PCR; TCRdb keeps only in-frame clonotypes and omits some of them. The data hold about 300,000 clones, with about 90% observed a single time. The sample consisted of PBMCs or T cells enriched from blood (not recorded which). These receptors all stem from a woman between 25 and 40 years old who had recovered from COVID-19. CDR3s include the opening cysteine and the closing phenylalanine or tryptophan. Each record gives: V gene, J gene, clone size, D gene, CDR3 DNA, CDR3 protein. D genes are given only for firm matches. The listing skips clone size in some rows; elsewhere it reads once, few, many or a size class.

v_gene: TRBV19; j_gene: TRBJ1-5; abundance: NA; d_gene: NA; CDR3nt: TGTGCCAGTAGTGGGGGACACTCGGGCAATCAGCCCCAGCATTTT; CDR3aa: CASSGGHSGNQPQHF
v_gene: TRBV4-2; j_gene: TRBJ2-5; abundance: NA; d_gene: TRBD2; CDR3nt: TGTGCCAGCAGCCAAGGGGCTAGCGGGGGTCACAAAGAGACCCAGTACTTC; CDR3aa: CASSQGASGGHKETQYF
v_gene: TRBV7-7; j_gene: TRBJ1-6; abundance: once; d_gene: NA; CDR3nt: TGTGCTAGCAGCTTAGATCCAGGGCCAGATTCACCCCTCCACTTT; CDR3aa: CASSLDPGPDSPLHF
v_gene: TRBV6-5; j_gene: TRBJ1-2; abundance: NA; d_gene: NA; CDR3nt: TGTGCCAGCAGTTGGTCTACTGGGGGGAAGGGCTATGGCTACACCTTC; CDR3aa: CASSWSTGGKGYGYTF
v_gene: TRBV19; j_gene: TRBJ2-3; abundance: NA; d_gene: NA; CDR3nt: TGTGCCAGTAGTCCGGGGGGCAGGGCAGCAGATACGCAGTATTTT; CDR3aa: CASSPGGRAADTQYF
v_gene: TRBV5-5; j_gene: TRBJ1-6; abundance: NA; d_gene: NA; CDR3nt: TGTGCCAGCAGCTTGGCGGGAACCTATAATTCACCCCTCCACTTT; CDR3aa: CASSLAGTYNSPLHF
v_gene: TRBV19; j_gene: TRBJ1-1; abundance: NA; d_gene: NA; CDR3nt: TGTGCCAGTAGTACACAGGGTGGAGAAGCTTTCTTT; CDR3aa: CASSTQGGEAFF
v_gene: TRBV12-3/TRBV12-4; j_gene: TRBJ1-2; abundance: once; d_gene: NA; CDR3nt: TGTGCCAGCAGTTTGCAGGCCCACTATGGCTACACCTTC; CDR3aa: CASSLQAHYGYTF
v_gene: TRBV4-1; j_gene: TRBJ1-1; abundance: NA; d_gene: NA; CDR3nt: TGCGCCAGCAGCCAAGCCAGCGACAGGATGAACACTGAAGCTTTCTTT; CDR3aa: CASSQASDRMNTEAFF
v_gene: TRBV30; j_gene: TRBJ2-2; abundance: NA; d_gene: TRBD1; CDR3nt: TGTGCCTGCACCTCGACAGGGCCCGGGGAGCTGTTTTTT; CDR3aa: CACTSTGPGELFF
v_gene: TRBV19; j_gene: TRBJ1-2; abundance: NA; d_gene: NA; CDR3nt: TGTGCCAGTAGTAAACCCGGGGGTTCCGCGAGCTATGGCTACACCTTC; CDR3aa: CASSKPGGSASYGYTF
v_gene: TRBV11-2; j_gene: TRBJ2-7; abundance: NA; d_gene: TRBD1; CDR3nt: TGTGCCAGCAGCTTAGATCTTTCCGGACAGGGTTCCGAGCAGTACTTC; CDR3aa: CASSLDLSGQGSEQYF
v_gene: TRBV19; j_gene: TRBJ2-1; abundance: NA; d_gene: NA; CDR3nt: TGTGCCAGTAGTATAGATCCGGTACAGGGATGGAATGAGCAGTTCTTC; CDR3aa: CASSIDPVQGWNEQFF
v_gene: TRBV7-9; j_gene: TRBJ1-2; abundance: NA; d_gene: TRBD1; CDR3nt: TGTGCCAGCAGCTTAGATACAGGGGGCTATGGCTACACCTTC; CDR3aa: CASSLDTGGYGYTF
v_gene: TRBV18; j_gene: TRBJ1-1; abundance: few; d_gene: NA; CDR3nt: TGTGCCAGCTCACCCTATGCCGGGGTCACTGAAGCTTTCTTT; CDR3aa: CASSPYAGVTEAFF
v_gene: TRBV10-2; j_gene: TRBJ2-6; abundance: NA; d_gene: TRBD1; CDR3nt: TGCGCCAGCAGTCGGGACAGGGACTTAGTCCTGACTTTC; CDR3aa: CASSRDRDLVLTF
v_gene: TRBV7-6; j_gene: TRBJ1-2; abundance: NA; d_gene: TRBD1; CDR3nt: TGTGCCAGCAGCTTACCTAGGACAGGAGACACTAACTATGGCTACACCTTC; CDR3aa: CASSLPRTGDTNYGYTF
v_gene: TRBV7-9; j_gene: TRBJ1-2; abundance: NA; d_gene: TRBD1; CDR3nt: TGTGCCAGCAGCTTAGAGGGGGCGAGTGGCTACACCTTC; CDR3aa: CASSLEGASGYTF
v_gene: TRBV7-3; j_gene: TRBJ2-3; abundance: NA; d_gene: TRBD2; CDR3nt: TGTGCCAGCAGCCCGTCAGCGGGGGGGACAGATACGCAGTATTTT; CDR3aa: CASSPSAGGTDTQYF
v_gene: TRBV4-2; j_gene: TRBJ2-5; abundance: NA; d_gene: TRBD1; CDR3nt: TGTGCCAGCCCGAGGGACAGCTCCGGATACTTC; CDR3aa: CASPRDSSGYF
v_gene: TRBV5-1; j_gene: TRBJ2-5; abundance: NA; d_gene: TRBD1; CDR3nt: TGCGCCAGCAGCATGCCCGGGACAGGGGATGGGGAGACCCAGTACTTC; CDR3aa: CASSMPGTGDGETQYF
v_gene: TRBV5-1; j_gene: TRBJ2-2; abundance: few; d_gene: NA; CDR3nt: TGCGCCAGCAAGAGGACCGGGGAGCTGTTTTTT; CDR3aa: CASKRTGELFF
v_gene: TRBV29-1; j_gene: TRBJ1-1; abundance: NA; d_gene: TRBD1; CDR3nt: TGCAGCGTTGAGGAGGGGGCGGTCACTGAAGCTTTCTTT; CDR3aa: CSVEEGAVTEAFF
v_gene: TRBV5-1; j_gene: TRBJ1-5; abundance: NA; d_gene: NA; CDR3nt: TGCGCCAGCAGCTTGCTTTCCGGGGATCAGCCCCAGCATTTT; CDR3aa: CASSLLSGDQPQHF
v_gene: TRBV3-1/TRBV3-2; j_gene: TRBJ2-3; abundance: NA; d_gene: NA; CDR3nt: TGTGCCAGCAGCCAAAAGGGCAGGGTGGCGGATACGCAGTATTTT; CDR3aa: CASSQKGRVADTQYF